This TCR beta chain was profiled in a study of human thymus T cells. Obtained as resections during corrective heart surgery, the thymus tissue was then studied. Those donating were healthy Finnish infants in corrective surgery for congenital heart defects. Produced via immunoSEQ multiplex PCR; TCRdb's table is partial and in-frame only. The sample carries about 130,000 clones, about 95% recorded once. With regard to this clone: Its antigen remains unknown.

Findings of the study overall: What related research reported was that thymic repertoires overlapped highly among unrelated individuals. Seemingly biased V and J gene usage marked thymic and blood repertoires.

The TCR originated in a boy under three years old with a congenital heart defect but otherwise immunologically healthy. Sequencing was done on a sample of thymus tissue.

In nucleotides, the CDR3 is TGTGCCAGCAGCCGCTTCAGCGGGGTAGTTAACAATGAGCAGTTCTTC. Translating gives CASSRFSGVVNNEQFF. The chain carries TRBV4-2 and TRBJ2-1; 7 bases agree with TRBD2. The CDR3 loop spans 16 amino acids. Trimming took 4 bases from V and 5 from J; bases not matched to a gene: 11. CDR1 is LGHNA and CDR2 is YNFKEQ in the germline V gene.